These 23 T cell receptor beta chains originate from one sample sequenced in a study of blood T cell repertoires in COVID-19 (TCRdb year 2020). Library construction relied on the immunoSEQ multiplex PCR assay. Entries here come from immuneACCESS through TCRdb and include only in-frame sequences with V and J called. Some clones fail to appear in such tables; in the studies checked, an unresolved V gene covers under half of the shortfall, and the cause of the remainder is unknown. A total of about 300,000 clones appear in this sample, 86% of them only once. The ten largest clones add up to approximately 1.5% of the sample. The sequencing sample was made of peripheral blood. These receptors were taken from a woman aged 45-59 years with acute or convalescent COVID-19.

Concerning this clone itself: Germline is not matched at one junction end, which may reflect a read error. The genes are TRBV7-9 and TRBJ2-1; maybe TRBD2 (6 bases). Germline assignment: CDR1 SEHNR and CDR2 FQNEAQ (reference sequence). The CDR3 loop spans 10 amino acids. CDR3 DNA: TGTGCCATCCCGGGACTCCCCTTAATCTTC. Translating it yields CAIPGLPLIF.

This chain joins TRBV19 and TRBJ2-1; D is ambiguous. The CDR3 consists of 13 residues. Per the germline V gene, CDR1 is LNHDA and CDR2 is SQIVND (reference sequence). V lost 3 bases, J lost 12 bases, and 15 bases lay in between. DNA for the CDR3: TGTGCCAGTAGTATGTTTTGGGTCTCAGGGCAGTTCTTC. It encodes CASSMFWVSGQFF.

This clone was detected only once. This chain's CDR3 is CASSFLGQGNQPQHF. Here the CDR3 DNA reads TGTGCCAGCAGTTTTTTGGGACAGGGAAATCAGCCCCAGCATTTT. The chain uses TRBV28 and TRBJ1-5, with TRBD1 matching over 9 bases. Germline V gene lookup returns CDR1 MDHEN and CDR2 SYDVKM. This CDR3 is built from 15 residues. V was pared by 3 bases and J by 4 bases, with 4 bases of the junction left unmatched.

The rearrangement uses TRBV27 and TRBJ2-7; 8 bases are shared with TRBD2. The CDR3 covers 19 residues. CDR1 and CDR2 (germline): MNHEY, SMNVEV (reference sequence). V lost 5 bases to trimming and J lost 1 base; unmatched junction nucleotides: 19. The CDR3 coding sequence is TGTGCCAGCAGTCGACGTTCGGTGGGCGGGAGGTTTACATCCTACGAGCAGTACTTC. Translated, it gives CASSRRSVGGRFTSYEQYF.

J is TRBJ2-1 and V is TRBV2, with D perhaps matching TRBD2 (6 bases). The CDR3 runs to 11 residues. Germline V CDR1 and CDR2: SNHLY, FYNNEI. V gave up 8 bases and J gave up 9 bases, with 11 bases separating them. The CDR3 is CASSLASEQFF. In DNA, the CDR3 is TGTGCCAGCTCTCTAGCGTCTGAGCAGTTCTTC.

This clone has a single count. This chain links TRBV4-1 with TRBJ2-7, with a tentative D call TRBD1 (5 bases). V lost 0 bases and J lost 2, with 17 bases in between. The CDR3 spans 17 residues. CDR1 is MGHRA, CDR2 YSYEKL, per germline. For the CDR3, the DNA is TGCGCCAGCAGCCAAGATCTAGACAGCTTCCTCCCCTACGAGCAGTACTTC. Translation gives CASSQDLDSFLPYEQYF.

The chain links TRBV4-3 to TRBJ1-2; possible D gene TRBD1, 5 bases. The ends were cut back, 1 base at V and 2 bases at J, with 23 bases in the middle. Germline assignment: CDR1 LGHNA and CDR2 YSLEER. The CDR3 consists of 19 residues. CDR3 in DNA: TGCGCCAGCAGCCAAGTTGGGGCGATGATGGCAGGAAGGAACTATGGCTACACCTTC. Translating it yields CASSQVGAMMAGRNYGYTF.

The chain employs TRBV20-1 and TRBJ2-2; D unresolved. The CDR3 covers 11 residues. Germline V gene lookup returns CDR1 DFQATT and CDR2 SNEGSKA (reference sequence). Trimming stripped 3 bases from V and 10 bases from J, with 9 bases between. CDR3 nucleotide sequence: TGCAGTGCTAGTCTCTTCCCGGAGCTGTTTTTT. Translated: CSASLFPELFF.

The chain joins TRBV7-2 to TRBJ1-1; D possibly corresponds to TRBD1 (5 bases). The CDR3 extends over 17 amino acids. CDR1 and CDR2 (germline): SGHTA, FQGNSA. V shed 1 base and J shed 10 bases, with 25 bases lying between them. The CDR3 DNA follows: TGTGCCAGCAGCTTAGGGGGTAATTTGGCAGGCGCTAGGGGAGCTTTCTTT. Its protein product is CASSLGGNLAGARGAFF.

This clone was observed once. V usage is TRBV5-1 and J usage is TRBJ2-7; 9 positions match TRBD1. With V trimmed by 6 bases and J by 1 base, 11 bases remained unmatched. Per germline, CDR1 SGHRS and CDR2 YFSETQ. The CDR3 is 16 amino acids. The CDR3 region is CASNTAGTGSSYEQYF. The CDR3 bases are TGCGCCAGCAACACCGCCGGGACAGGGTCATCCTACGAGCAGTACTTC.

The chain joins TRBV29-1 to TRBJ1-1; 10 bases match TRBD1. Trimming took 6 bases from V and 4 from J; bases not matched to a gene: 2. The CDR3 contains 12 residues. Germline values: CDR1 SQVTM, CDR2 ANQGSEA. CDR3 sequence reads: CSVGTGVTEAFF. CDR3 coding DNA: TGCAGCGTAGGGACAGGGGTCACTGAAGCTTTCTTT.

CDR3: CATPARDRVQPQHF. CDR3 coding DNA: TGTGCTACTCCCGCCCGGGACAGGGTTCAGCCCCAGCATTTT. V gene TRBV30 combines with J gene TRBJ1-5, with 9 bases that match TRBD1. The germline gives CDR1 GTSNPN, CDR2 SVGIG (reference sequence). The CDR3 extends over 14 amino acids.

The chain uses TRBV11-3 and TRBJ1-3; D possibly corresponds to TRBD1 (6 bases). CDR1 and CDR2 from the germline V gene are SGHNT and YENEEA. Trimming stripped 4 bases from V and 0 bases from J, with 10 bases between. The CDR3 covers 15 residues. The CDR3 bases are TGTGCCAGCAGCTCAGGACAGTTCTCTGGAAACACCATATATTTT. As protein: CASSSGQFSGNTIYF.

Remarks on this clone: This sample includes further DNA sequences coding for the same CDR3. The CDR3 nucleotides are TGTGCCAGCAGCACGGGACAGGGTTCCCAGCCCCAGCATTTT. Encoded protein: CASSTGQGSQPQHF. The chain has TRBV7-2 and TRBJ1-5; 9 positions agree with TRBD1. The J segment lost 7 bases and the V segment lost 5 bases, leaving 6 bases of the junction unmatched. Germline CDR1 SGHTA, CDR2 FQGNSA. This CDR3 is 14 amino acids long.

This chain uses TRBV7-2 with TRBJ1-5; D unresolved. V lost 1 base and J 0 bases, leaving 7 bases between the germline ends. The CDR3 is 15 residues long. Germline V gene lookup returns CDR1 SGHTA and CDR2 FQGNSA. The CDR3 DNA follows: TGTGCCAGCAGCTTAGTGCCCTATAGCAATCAGCCCCAGCATTTT. Translated: CASSLVPYSNQPQHF.

The chain recombines TRBV3-1 (or the pseudogene TRBV3-2) with TRBJ2-7; 7 bases line up with TRBD2. The germline gives CDR1 LGHDT, CDR2 YNNKEL (reference sequence). This CDR3 comprises 15 residues. The ends lost 0 bases at V and 3 bases at J; junction bases unmatched: 5. The CDR3 reads CASSQDPQRDYEQYF. The CDR3 bases are TGTGCCAGCAGCCAAGATCCCCAGCGGGACTACGAGCAGTACTTC.

V is TRBV6-5 and J is TRBJ2-4; a weak D match, TRBD1 (6 bases). The CDR3 spans 15 residues. Trimming removed 0 bases from V and 8 bases from J, with 14 bases in between. Germline assignment: CDR1 MNHEY and CDR2 SVGAGI. The CDR3 sequence is CASSYSPGDLDIQYF. CDR3 in DNA: TGTGCCAGCAGTTACTCCCCAGGGGATTTAGACATTCAGTACTTC.

V and J are TRBV18 and TRBJ1-3, with D unresolved. V gave up 0 bases and J gave up 9 bases, with 21 bases separating them. The CDR3 contains 17 residues. In germline, CDR1 is KGHSH, CDR2 LQKENI. CDR3 in DNA: TGTGCCAGCTCACCACCTATTTACTTCGAGAAGCGGGGCACCATATATTTT. Its translation: CASSPPIYFEKRGTIYF.

The chain couples TRBV7-2 to TRBJ2-5, with a weak D call TRBD2 (6 bases). The V and J ends lost 5 bases and 0 bases respectively, with 7 bases between them. The CDR3 covers 13 residues. The germline V gene encodes CDR1 SGHTA and CDR2 FQGNSA. For the CDR3, the DNA is TGTGCCAGCAGCCGGGACTACCAAGAGACCCAGTACTTC. Residues: CASSRDYQETQYF.

V and J are TRBV14 and TRBJ2-1; D is undetermined. The V and J ends lost 4 bases and 9 bases respectively, with 13 bases between them. Germline V gene data show CDR1 as SGHDN and CDR2 as FVKESK. The CDR3 covers 13 residues. CDR3 amino acids: CASSLPGTFEQFF. For the CDR3, the DNA is TGTGCCAGCAGCCTCCCTGGCACCTTTGAGCAGTTCTTC.

This rearrangement joins TRBV5-1 to TRBJ1-1; 7 positions agree with TRBD1. The V gene end was trimmed by 1 base and the J gene end by 0 bases; junction bases not matched to a gene: 6. Germline CDR1 reads SGHRS; CDR2 reads YFSETQ. This CDR3 is 16 amino acids long. The CDR3 region is CASSLRQGEVNTEAFF. CDR3 DNA sequence: TGCGCCAGCAGCTTGAGGCAGGGGGAGGTGAACACTGAAGCTTTCTTT. The variable domain in full, with the rest retrieved from reference TRBV5-1 and TRBJ1-1, is KAGVTQTPRYLIKTRGQQVTLSCSPISGHRSVSWYQQTPGQGLQFLFEYFSETQRNKGNFPGRFSGRQFSNSRSEMNVSTLELGDSALYLCASSLRQGEVNTEAFFGQGTRLTVV.

The CDR3 reads CASSESRSLNEQFF. Here the CDR3 DNA reads TGTGCCAGCAGTGAAAGTAGATCCCTCAATGAGCAGTTCTTC. The gene calls are TRBV2 and TRBJ2-1; no clear D. Germline CDR1 is SNHLY and CDR2 is FYNNEI. The CDR3 sequence is 14 residues long. Trimming took 2 bases from V and 6 from J, leaving 11 bases between them.

The rearrangement links TRBV27 to TRBJ2-4, with D perhaps matching TRBD1 (6 bases). CDR1 and CDR2 from the germline V gene are MNHEY and SMNVEV (reference sequence). Deletions cut 1 base from V and 8 bases from J, with 12 bases between. The length of the CDR3 is 14 residues. Here the CDR3 reads CASSLLAGADIQYF. The DNA of the CDR3 is TGTGCCAGCAGTTTATTGGCAGGGGCGGACATTCAGTACTTC.